The 8 T cell receptor beta chains listed next were all sequenced from one sample in a study of cytomegalovirus exposure and HLA in healthy donors. Use of 60 Vbeta and 13 Jbeta primers characterized the PCR. Data came from immunoSEQ multiplex PCR; TCRdb stores just in-frame clones and leaves some out. Of over 150,000 clones listed, approximately 84% are singletons. The material sequenced was PBMCs. The receptor source for this set is a girl under three years old in good health and CMV-seronegative.

This rearrangement joins TRBV5-4 to TRBJ2-1; 7 nucleotides agree with TRBD1. CDR1 and CDR2 (germline): SGHNT, YYREEE (reference sequence). CDR3 length: 17 residues. The V segment lost 0 bases and the J segment 5 bases; nucleotides outside the gene matches: 11. CDR3 nucleotide sequence: TGTGCCAGCAGCTTGGAGGCTGGGCACAGGGGCCACAATGAGCAGTTCTTC. Amino acid sequence: CASSLEAGHRGHNEQFF.

The J gene is TRBJ2-1, the V gene TRBV5-1; TRBD1 matches at 7 bases. The CDR3 is made up of 14 amino acids. After removal of 7 bases from V and 2 bases from J, the junction contained 6 bases not matched to a gene. Germline CDR1 and CDR2: SGHRS and YFSETQ. The CDR3 reads CASADRQTYNEQFF. The CDR3 region has the DNA TGCGCCAGCGCGGACAGGCAAACCTACAATGAGCAGTTCTTC. The entire variable domain, with the rest obtained from reference TRBV5-1 and TRBJ2-1, is as follows: KAGVTQTPRYLIKTRGQQVTLSCSPISGHRSVSWYQQTPGQGLQFLFEYFSETQRNKGNFPGRFSGRQFSNSRSEMNVSTLELGDSALYLCASADRQTYNEQFFGPGTRLTVL.

V gene TRBV30 combines with J gene TRBJ2-7; 15 bases map to TRBD2. Germline CDR1 and CDR2: GTSNPN and SVGIG (reference sequence). The CDR3 totals 17 residues. V gave up 4 bases and J gave up 2 bases; unmatched junction bases: 9. The CDR3 region has the DNA TGTGCCTGGAAGCAACCGGGACTAGCGGGAGGCACCTACGAGCAGTACTTC. Translated, it gives CAWKQPGLAGGTYEQYF.

The chain combines TRBV4-1 with TRBJ2-7, with TRBD1 matching 9 bases. V was clipped by 0 bases and J by 4 bases; unmatched bases: 4. The CDR3 has 15 amino acids. In germline, CDR1 is MGHRA, CDR2 YSYEKL. The CDR3, as DNA: TGCGCCAGCAGCCAAGAGGGGACAGGGCTATACGAGCAGTACTTC. Its protein is CASSQEGTGLYEQYF.

This rearrangement joins TRBV18 to TRBJ2-7; TRBD1 matches 10 bases. The junction had 4 bases not matched to a gene; V was cut back by 3 bases and J by 2 bases. Germline V gene sequence: CDR1 KGHSH, CDR2 LQKENI. This CDR3 region has 15 residues. CDR3 in amino acids: CASSPGGQGAYEQYF. CDR3 DNA sequence: TGTGCCAGCTCACCGGGAGGACAGGGGGCCTACGAGCAGTACTTC. The full variable domain, completed using reference TRBV18 and TRBJ2-7, is NAGVMQNPRHLVRRRGQEARLRCSPMKGHSHVYWYRQLPEEGLKFMVYLQKENIIDESGMPKERFSAEFPKEGPSILRIQQVVRGDSAAYFCASSPGGQGAYEQYFGPGTRLTVT.

In its sample, this clone was seen a few times. The chain joins TRBV2 to TRBJ1-1; D is unclear. Germline V gene sequence: CDR1 SNHLY, CDR2 FYNNEI. V lost 2 bases, J lost 4 bases, and 20 bases lay in between. The length of the CDR3 is 17 residues. The CDR3 is CASSESPRPIPTTEAFF. CDR3 DNA: TGTGCCAGCAGTGAATCACCTAGACCAATCCCAACCACTGAAGCTTTCTTT. The entire variable domain, with the rest obtained from reference TRBV2 and TRBJ1-1, is as follows: EPEVTQTPSHQVTQMGQEVILRCVPISNHLYFYWYRQILGQKVEFLVSFYNNEISEKSEIFDDQFSVERPDGSNFTLKIRSTKLEDSAMYFCASSESPRPIPTTEAFFGQGTRLTVV.

In DNA, the CDR3 is TGTGCCAGCAGCCCCTACCGACTAGCAGGAACAGATACGCAGTATTTT. Its protein is CASSPYRLAGTDTQYF. The chain links TRBV7-2 to TRBJ2-3, with 7 bases aligning to TRBD2. The V segment lost 5 bases and the J segment 3 bases; nucleotides outside the gene matches: 11. This CDR3 is built from 16 residues. Germline CDR1 is SGHTA and CDR2 is FQGNSA.

This clone was recorded once. The J gene is TRBJ2-3, the V gene TRBV7-9; TRBD2 matches at 10 bases. Germline V gene lookup returns CDR1 SEHNR and CDR2 FQNEAQ (reference sequence). The CDR3 covers 17 residues. With 6 bases clipped from V and 0 bases from J, the junction kept 9 bases outside the gene matches. CDR3 DNA: TGTGCCAGCAGTCACGCAGCGGGAGGGCAAAGCACAGATACGCAGTATTTT. Its protein product is CASSHAAGGQSTDTQYF.